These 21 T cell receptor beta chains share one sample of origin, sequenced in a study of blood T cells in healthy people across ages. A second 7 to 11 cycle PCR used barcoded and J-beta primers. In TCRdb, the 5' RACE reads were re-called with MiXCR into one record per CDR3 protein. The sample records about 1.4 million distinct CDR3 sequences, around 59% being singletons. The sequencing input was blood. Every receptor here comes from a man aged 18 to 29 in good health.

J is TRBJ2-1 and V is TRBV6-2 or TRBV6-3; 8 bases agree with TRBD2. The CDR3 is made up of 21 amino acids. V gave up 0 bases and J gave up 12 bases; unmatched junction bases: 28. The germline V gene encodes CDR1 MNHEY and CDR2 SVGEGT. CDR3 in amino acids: CASSYSSGTGSRLARMGRQFF. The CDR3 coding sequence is TGTGCCAGCAGTTACTCGAGTGGTACGGGTTCGAGACTAGCGAGGATGGGTAGGCAGTTCTTC.

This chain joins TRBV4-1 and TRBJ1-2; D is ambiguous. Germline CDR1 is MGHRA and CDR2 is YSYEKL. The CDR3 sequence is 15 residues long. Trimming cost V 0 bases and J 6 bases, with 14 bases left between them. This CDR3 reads CASSQDPRQADGYTF. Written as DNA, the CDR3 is TGCGCCAGCAGCCAAGATCCAAGGCAGGCGGATGGCTACACCTTC.

DNA of the CDR3: TGCAGTGCTAGAGATCTCGGGACAGGGGGCACCGGGGAGCTGTTTTTT. Its protein product is CSARDLGTGGTGELFF. V is TRBV20-1 and J is TRBJ2-2; 11 nucleotides agree with TRBD1. The germline V gene encodes CDR1 DFQATT and CDR2 SNEGSKA (reference sequence). V was pared by 0 bases and J by 4 bases, with 4 bases of the junction left unmatched. The CDR3 consists of 16 residues.

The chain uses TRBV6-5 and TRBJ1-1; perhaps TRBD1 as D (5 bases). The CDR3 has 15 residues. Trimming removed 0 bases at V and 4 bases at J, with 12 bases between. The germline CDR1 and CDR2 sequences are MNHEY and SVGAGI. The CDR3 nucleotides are TGTGCCAGCAGTTACTCCAGGGTGAAAATCACTGAAGCTTTCTTT. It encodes CASSYSRVKITEAFF.

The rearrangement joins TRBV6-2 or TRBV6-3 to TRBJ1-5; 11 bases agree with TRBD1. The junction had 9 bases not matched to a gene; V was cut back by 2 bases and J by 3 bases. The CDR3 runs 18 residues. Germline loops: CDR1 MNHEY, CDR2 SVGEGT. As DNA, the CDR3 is TGTGCCAGCAGTTACCCTGGACAGGGGGCCTTTAACAATCAGCCCCAGCATTTT. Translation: CASSYPGQGAFNNQPQHF.

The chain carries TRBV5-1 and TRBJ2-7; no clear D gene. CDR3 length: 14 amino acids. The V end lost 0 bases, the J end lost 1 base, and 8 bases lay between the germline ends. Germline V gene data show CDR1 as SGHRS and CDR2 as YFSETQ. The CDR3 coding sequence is TGCGCCAGCAGCTTGGCCGTAAGGTCCTACGAGCAGTACTTC. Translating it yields CASSLAVRSYEQYF.

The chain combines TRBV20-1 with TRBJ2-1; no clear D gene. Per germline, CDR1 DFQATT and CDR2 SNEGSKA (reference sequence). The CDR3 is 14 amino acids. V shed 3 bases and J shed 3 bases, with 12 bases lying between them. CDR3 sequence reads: CSASGSVDYNEQFF. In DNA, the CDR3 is TGCAGTGCTAGTGGCAGCGTGGACTACAATGAGCAGTTCTTC.

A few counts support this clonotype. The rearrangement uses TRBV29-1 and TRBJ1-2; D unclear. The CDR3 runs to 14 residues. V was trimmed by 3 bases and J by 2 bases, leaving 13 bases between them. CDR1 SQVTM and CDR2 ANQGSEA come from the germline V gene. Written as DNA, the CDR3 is TGCAGCGTTGAGGACGGAACGGCCAACTATGGCTACACCTTC. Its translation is CSVEDGTANYGYTF.

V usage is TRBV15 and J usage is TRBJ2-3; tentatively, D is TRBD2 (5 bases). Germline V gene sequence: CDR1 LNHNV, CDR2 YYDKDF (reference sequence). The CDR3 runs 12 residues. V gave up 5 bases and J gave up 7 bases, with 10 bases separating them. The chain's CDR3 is CATSGGRNTQYF. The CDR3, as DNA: TGTGCCACCAGCGGAGGACGCAATACGCAGTATTTT.

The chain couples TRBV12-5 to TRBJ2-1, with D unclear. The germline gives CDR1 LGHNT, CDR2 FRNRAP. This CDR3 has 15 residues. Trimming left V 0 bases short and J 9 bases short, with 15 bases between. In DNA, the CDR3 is TGTGCTAGTGGTTTGGTACTTAGAGGCGTGGGTGAGCAGTTCTTC. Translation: CASGLVLRGVGEQFF.

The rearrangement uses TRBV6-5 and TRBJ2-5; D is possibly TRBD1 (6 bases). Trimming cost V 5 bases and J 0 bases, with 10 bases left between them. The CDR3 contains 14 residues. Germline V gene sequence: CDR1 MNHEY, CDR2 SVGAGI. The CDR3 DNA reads TGTGCCAGCAGTACTGACAGGTACCAAGAGACCCAGTACTTC. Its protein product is CASSTDRYQETQYF.

The CDR3 DNA follows: TGTGCCAGCAGCTTAGTTTTCCTCCGGGGTCAGCCCCAGCATTTT. Amino acid sequence: CASSLVFLRGQPQHF. The rearrangement links TRBV7-8 to TRBJ1-5; D unclear. In germline, CDR1 is SGHVS, CDR2 FQNEAQ. This CDR3 contains 15 residues. V lost 1 base, J lost 6 bases, and 13 bases lay in between.

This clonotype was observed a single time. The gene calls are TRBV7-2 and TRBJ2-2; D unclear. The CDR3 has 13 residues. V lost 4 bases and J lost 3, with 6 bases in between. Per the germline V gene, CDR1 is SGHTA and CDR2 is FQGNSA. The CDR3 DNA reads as TGTGCCAGCAGCTCCCTGTACACCGGGGAGCTGTTTTTT. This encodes CASSSLYTGELFF.

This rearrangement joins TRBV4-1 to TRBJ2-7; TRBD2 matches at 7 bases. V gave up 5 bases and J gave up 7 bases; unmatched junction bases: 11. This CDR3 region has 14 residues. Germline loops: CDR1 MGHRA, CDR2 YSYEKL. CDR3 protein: CASSSEASGQEQYF. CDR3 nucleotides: TGCGCCAGCAGCAGTGAGGCTAGCGGCCAAGAGCAGTACTTC.

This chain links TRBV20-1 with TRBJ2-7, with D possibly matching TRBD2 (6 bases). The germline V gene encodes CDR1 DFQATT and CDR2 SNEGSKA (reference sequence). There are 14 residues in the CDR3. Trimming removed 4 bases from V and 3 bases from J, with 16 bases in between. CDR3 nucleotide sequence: TGCAGTGCTAAGCCCGGGACTTCCGACTACGAGCAGTACTTC. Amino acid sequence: CSAKPGTSDYEQYF.

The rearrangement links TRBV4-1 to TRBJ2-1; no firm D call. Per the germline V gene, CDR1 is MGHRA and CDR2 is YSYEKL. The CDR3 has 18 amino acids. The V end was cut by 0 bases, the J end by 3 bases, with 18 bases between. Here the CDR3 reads CASSQDQDGDMGYNEQFF. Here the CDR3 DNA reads TGCGCCAGCAGCCAAGATCAGGACGGTGACATGGGCTACAATGAGCAGTTCTTC.

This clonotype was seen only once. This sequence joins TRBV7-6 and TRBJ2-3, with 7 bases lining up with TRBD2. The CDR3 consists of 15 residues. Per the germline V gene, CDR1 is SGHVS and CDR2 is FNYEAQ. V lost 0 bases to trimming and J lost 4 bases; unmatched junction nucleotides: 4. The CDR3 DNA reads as TGTGCCAGCAGCTTAGCGACTAGCCGGGCAGATACGCAGTATTTT. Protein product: CASSLATSRADTQYF.

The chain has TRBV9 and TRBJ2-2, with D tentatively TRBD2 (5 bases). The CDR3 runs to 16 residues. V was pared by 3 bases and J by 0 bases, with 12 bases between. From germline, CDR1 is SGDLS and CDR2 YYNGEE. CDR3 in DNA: TGTGCCAGCAGCGCCCCGGACTCCGCGAACACCGGGGAGCTGTTTTTT. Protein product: CASSAPDSANTGELFF.

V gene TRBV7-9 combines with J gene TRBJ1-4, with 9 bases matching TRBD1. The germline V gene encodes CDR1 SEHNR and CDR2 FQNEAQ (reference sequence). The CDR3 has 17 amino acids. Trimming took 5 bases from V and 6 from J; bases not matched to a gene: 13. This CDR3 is CASSRIQTGTGHEKLFF. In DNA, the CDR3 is TGTGCCAGCAGCAGAATCCAGACCGGGACAGGGCATGAAAAACTGTTTTTT.

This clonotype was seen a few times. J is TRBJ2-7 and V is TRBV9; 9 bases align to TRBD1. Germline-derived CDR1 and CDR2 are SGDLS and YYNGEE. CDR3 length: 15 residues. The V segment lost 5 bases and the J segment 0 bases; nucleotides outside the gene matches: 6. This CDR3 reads CASSVGTGSSYEQYF. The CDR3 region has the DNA TGTGCCAGCAGTGTCGGGACAGGGAGCTCCTACGAGCAGTACTTC.

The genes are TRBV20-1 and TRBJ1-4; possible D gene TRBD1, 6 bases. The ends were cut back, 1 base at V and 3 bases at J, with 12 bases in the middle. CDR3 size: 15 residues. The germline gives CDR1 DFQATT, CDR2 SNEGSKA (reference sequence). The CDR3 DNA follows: TGCAGTGCTAGAGGATCACGGACAGCTAATGAAAAACTGTTTTTT. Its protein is CSARGSRTANEKLFF.